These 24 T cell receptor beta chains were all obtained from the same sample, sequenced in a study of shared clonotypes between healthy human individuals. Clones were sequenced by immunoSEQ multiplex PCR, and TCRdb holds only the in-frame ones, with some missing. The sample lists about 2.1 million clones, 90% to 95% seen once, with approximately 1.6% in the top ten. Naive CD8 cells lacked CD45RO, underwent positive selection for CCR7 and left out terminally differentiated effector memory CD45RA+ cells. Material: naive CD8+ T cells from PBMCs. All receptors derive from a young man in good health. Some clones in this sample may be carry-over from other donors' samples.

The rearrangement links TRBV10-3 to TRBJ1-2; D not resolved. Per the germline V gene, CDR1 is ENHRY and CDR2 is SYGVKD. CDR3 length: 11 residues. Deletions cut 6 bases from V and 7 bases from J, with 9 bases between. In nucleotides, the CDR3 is TGTGCCATCAGAGCGGAGGGTGGCTACACCTTC. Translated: CAIRAEGGYTF.

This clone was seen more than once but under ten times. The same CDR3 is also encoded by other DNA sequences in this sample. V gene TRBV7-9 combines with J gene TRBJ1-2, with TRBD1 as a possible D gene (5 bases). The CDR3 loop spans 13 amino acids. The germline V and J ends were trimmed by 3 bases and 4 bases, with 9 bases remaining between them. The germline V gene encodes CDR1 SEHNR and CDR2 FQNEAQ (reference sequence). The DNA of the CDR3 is TGTGCCAGCAGCTTGGGGGAGACCTATGGCTACACCTTC. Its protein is CASSLGETYGYTF.

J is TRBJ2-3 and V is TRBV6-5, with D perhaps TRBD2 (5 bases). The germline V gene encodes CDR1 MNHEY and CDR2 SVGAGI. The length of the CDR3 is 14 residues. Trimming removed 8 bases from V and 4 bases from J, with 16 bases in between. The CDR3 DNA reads TGTGCCAGCGGCCTAGCTTTCCTCGCAGATACGCAGTATTTT. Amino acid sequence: CASGLAFLADTQYF.

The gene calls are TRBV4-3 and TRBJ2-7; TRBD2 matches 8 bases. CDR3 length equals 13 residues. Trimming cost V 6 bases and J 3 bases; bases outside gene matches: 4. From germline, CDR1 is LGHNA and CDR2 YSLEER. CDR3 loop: CASSPGGDYEQYF. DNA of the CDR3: TGCGCCAGCAGTCCGGGAGGGGACTACGAGCAGTACTTC.

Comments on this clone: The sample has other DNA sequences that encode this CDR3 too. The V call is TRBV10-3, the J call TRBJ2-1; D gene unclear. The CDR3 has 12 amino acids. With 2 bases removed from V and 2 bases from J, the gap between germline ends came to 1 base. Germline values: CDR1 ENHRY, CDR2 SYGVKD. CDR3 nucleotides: TGTGCCATCAGTGAGACCTACAATGAGCAGTTCTTC. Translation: CAISETYNEQFF.

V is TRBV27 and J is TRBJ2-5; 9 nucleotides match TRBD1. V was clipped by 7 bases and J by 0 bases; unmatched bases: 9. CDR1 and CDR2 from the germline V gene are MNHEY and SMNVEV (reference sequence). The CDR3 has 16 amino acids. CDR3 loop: CASNPGQGGYQETQYF. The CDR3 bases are TGTGCCAGCAACCCGGGACAGGGAGGTTACCAAGAGACCCAGTACTTC.

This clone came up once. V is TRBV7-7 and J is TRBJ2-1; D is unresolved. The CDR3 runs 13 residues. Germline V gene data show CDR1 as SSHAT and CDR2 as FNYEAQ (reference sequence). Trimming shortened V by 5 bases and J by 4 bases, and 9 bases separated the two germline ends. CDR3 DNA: TGTGCCAGCAGCCCCTTCCTTTACAATGAGCAGTTCTTC. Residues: CASSPFLYNEQFF.

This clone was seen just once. The CDR3 sequence: CAWTLAGGRADTQYF. DNA for the CDR3: TGTGCCTGGACACTAGCGGGAGGTCGAGCAGATACGCAGTATTTT. The chain has TRBV30 and TRBJ2-3, with TRBD2 matching over 12 bases. The CDR3 is 15 amino acids. Germline V gene lookup returns CDR1 GTSNPN and CDR2 SVGIG (reference sequence). V was pared by 4 bases and J by 4 bases, with 6 bases of the junction left unmatched.

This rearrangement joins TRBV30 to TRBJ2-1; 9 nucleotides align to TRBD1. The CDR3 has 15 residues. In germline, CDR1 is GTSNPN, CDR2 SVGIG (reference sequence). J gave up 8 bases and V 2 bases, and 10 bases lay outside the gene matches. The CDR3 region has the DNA TGTGCCTGGAGTTTTAGGACAGGGGTTATGGATGAGCAGTTCTTC. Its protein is CAWSFRTGVMDEQFF.

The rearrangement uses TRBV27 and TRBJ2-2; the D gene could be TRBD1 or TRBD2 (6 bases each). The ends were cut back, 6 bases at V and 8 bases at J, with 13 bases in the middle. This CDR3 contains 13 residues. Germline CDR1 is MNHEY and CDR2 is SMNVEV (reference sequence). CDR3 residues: CASRPGGPGELFF. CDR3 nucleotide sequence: TGTGCCAGCAGACCTGGGGGGCCTGGGGAGCTGTTTTTT.

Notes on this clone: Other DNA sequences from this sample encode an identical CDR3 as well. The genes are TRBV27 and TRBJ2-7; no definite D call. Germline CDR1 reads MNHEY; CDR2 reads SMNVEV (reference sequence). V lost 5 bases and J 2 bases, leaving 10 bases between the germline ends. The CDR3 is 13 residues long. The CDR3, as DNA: TGTGCCAGCAGTCCCTCCCTAACCTACGAGCAGTACTTC. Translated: CASSPSLTYEQYF.

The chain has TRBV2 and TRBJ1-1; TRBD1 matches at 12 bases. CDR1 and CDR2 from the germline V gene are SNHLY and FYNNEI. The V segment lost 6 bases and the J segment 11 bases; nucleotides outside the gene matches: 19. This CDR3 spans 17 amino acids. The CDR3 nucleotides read TGTGCCAGCAGCCAACTATTAAAGGGGACAGGGGGCATAGGGGCTTTCTTT. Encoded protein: CASSQLLKGTGGIGAFF.

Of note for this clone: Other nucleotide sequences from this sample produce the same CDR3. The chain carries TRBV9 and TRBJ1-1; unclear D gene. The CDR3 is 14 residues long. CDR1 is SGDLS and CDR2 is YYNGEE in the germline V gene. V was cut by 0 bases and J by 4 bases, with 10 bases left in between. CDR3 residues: CASSVGWGSTEAFF. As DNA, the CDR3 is TGTGCCAGCAGCGTAGGGTGGGGATCCACTGAAGCTTTCTTT.

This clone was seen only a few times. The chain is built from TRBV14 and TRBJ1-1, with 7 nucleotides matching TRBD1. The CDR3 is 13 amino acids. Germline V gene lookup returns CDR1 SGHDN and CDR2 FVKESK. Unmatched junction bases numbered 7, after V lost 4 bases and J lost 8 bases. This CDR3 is CASSPSRTGEAFF. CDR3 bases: TGTGCCAGCAGCCCCTCACGGACAGGAGAAGCTTTCTTT. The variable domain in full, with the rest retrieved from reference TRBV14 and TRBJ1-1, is EAGVTQFPSHSVIEKGQTVTLRCDPISGHDNLYWYRRVMGKEIKFLLHFVKESKQDESGMPNNRFLAERTGGTYSTLKVQPAELEDSGVYFCASSPSRTGEAFFGQGTRLTVV.

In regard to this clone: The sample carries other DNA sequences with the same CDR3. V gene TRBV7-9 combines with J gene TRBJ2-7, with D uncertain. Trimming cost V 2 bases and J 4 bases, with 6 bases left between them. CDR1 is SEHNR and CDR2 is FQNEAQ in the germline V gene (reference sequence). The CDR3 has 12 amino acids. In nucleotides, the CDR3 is TGTGCCAGCAGCTTACGGTCTTACGAGCAGTACTTC. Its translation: CASSLRSYEQYF.

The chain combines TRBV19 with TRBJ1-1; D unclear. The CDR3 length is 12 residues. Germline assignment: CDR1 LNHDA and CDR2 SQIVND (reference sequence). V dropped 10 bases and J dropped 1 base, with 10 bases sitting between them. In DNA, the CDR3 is TGTGCCACCTTGAACGGGAACACTGAAGCTTTCTTT. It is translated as CATLNGNTEAFF.

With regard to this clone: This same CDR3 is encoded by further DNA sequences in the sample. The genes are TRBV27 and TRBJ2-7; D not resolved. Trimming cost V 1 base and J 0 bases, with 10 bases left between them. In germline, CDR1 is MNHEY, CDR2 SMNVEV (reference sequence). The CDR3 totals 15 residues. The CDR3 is CASSLYPLSSYEQYF. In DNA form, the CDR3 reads TGTGCCAGCAGTTTATATCCACTTAGCTCCTACGAGCAGTACTTC.

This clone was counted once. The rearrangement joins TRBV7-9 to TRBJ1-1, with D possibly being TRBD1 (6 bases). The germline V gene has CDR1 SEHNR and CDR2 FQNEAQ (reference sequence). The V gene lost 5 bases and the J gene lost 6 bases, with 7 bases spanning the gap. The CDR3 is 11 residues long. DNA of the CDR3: TGTGCCAGCAGCCCAGGGGCTGAAGCTTTCTTT. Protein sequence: CASSPGAEAFF. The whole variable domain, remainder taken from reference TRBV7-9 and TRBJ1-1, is DTGVSQNPRHKITKRGQNVTFRCDPISEHNRLYWYRQTLGQGPEFLTYFQNEAQLEKSRLLSDRFSAERPKGSFSTLEIQRTEQGDSAMYLCASSPGAEAFFGQGTRLTVV.

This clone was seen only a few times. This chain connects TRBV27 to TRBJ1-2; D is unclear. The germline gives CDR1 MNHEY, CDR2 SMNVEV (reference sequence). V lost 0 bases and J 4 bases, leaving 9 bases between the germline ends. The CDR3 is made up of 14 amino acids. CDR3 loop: CASSLSSGSYGYTF. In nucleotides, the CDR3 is TGTGCCAGCAGTTTATCGTCCGGGAGCTATGGCTACACCTTC.

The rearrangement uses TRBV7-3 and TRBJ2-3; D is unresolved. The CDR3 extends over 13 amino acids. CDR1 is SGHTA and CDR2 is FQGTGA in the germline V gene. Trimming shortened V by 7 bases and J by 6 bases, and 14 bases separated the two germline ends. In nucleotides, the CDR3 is TGTGCCAGCACCACCGGCCCATCGGATACGCAGTATTTT. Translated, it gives CASTTGPSDTQYF.

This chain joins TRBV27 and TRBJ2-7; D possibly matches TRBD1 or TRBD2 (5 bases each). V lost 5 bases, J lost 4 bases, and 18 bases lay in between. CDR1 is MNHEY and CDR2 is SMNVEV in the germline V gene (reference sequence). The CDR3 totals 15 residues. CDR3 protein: CASSLPGTGLYEQYF. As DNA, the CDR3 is TGTGCCAGCAGTCTGCCGGGGACGGGGCTATACGAGCAGTACTTC.

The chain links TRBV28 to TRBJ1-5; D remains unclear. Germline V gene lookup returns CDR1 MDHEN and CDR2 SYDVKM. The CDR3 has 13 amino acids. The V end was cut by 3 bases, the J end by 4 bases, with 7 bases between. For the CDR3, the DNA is TGTGCCAGCAGTTTCAAACAGAATCAGCCCCAGCATTTT. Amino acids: CASSFKQNQPQHF.

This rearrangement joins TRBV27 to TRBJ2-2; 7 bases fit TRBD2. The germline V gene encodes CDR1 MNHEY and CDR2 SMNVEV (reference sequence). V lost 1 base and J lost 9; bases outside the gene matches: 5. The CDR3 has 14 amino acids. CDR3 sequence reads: CASSLYGTTRELFF. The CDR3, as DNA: TGTGCCAGCAGTTTATACGGGACTACTCGGGAGCTGTTTTTT.

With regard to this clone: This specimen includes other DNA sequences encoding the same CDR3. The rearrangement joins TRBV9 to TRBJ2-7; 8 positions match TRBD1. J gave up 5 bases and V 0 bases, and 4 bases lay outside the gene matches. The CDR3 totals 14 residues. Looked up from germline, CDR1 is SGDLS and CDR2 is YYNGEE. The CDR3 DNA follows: TGTGCCAGCAGCGTAGGGACAGGGTTGAACGAGCAGTACTTC. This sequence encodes CASSVGTGLNEQYF.